These 20 T cell receptor beta chains originate from one sample sequenced in a study of T cells in Graves' hyperthyroidism and ophthalmopathy. The source material, RNA transcripts, was used to amplify TCR beta CDR3 regions. Primed by the HTBI set, a first-round RT-PCR was run on the TCR CDR3. TCRdb reprocessed the multiplex PCR reads via MiXCR and lists one record per CDR3 protein. The sample yields more than 500,000 distinct CDR3 sequences, over 35% seen once. The material sequenced was peripheral blood or thyroid tissue (not recorded which). These receptors came from an adult woman with Graves' disease, either hyperthyroidism or ophthalmopathy (not recorded which).

This clonotype was observed once. V and J are TRBV10-2 and TRBJ2-7; 12 nucleotides agree with TRBD1. J gave up 5 bases and V 6 bases, and 8 bases lay outside the gene matches. The CDR3 loop spans 15 amino acids. Germline lookup yields CDR1 WSHSY and CDR2 SAAADI. The CDR3 DNA reads as TGCGCCAGCAGCACCGGGACAGGGGGCTCTAACGAGCAGTACTTC. Translating gives CASSTGTGGSNEQYF.

This chain's CDR3 is CATGQGGSGANVLTF. CDR3 sequence (DNA): TGTGCCACCGGACAGGGCGGCTCTGGGGCCAACGTCCTGACTTTC. V usage is TRBV19 and J usage is TRBJ2-6; 8 bases align to TRBD1. Germline V lookup: CDR1 LNHDA, CDR2 SQIVND (reference sequence). V shed 10 bases and J 0 bases; nucleotides not matched to a gene: 5. CDR3 length equals 15 residues.

This clonotype was picked up many times. CDR3 loop: CASSLGRTNSPLHF. In DNA form, the CDR3 reads TGTGCCAGCAGTTTAGGGAGGACAAATTCACCCCTCCACTTT. V gene TRBV12-3 or TRBV12-4 combines with J gene TRBJ1-6; D is perhaps TRBD1 (5 bases). CDR3 size: 14 residues. Trimming shortened V by 1 base and J by 7 bases, and 8 bases separated the two germline ends.

The chain has TRBV6-1 and TRBJ2-2, with D possibly being TRBD1 or TRBD2 (7 bases each). Per the germline V gene, CDR1 is MNHNS and CDR2 is SASEGT. This CDR3 is built from 14 residues. Trimming pared 4 bases from V and 6 bases from J, leaving 12 bases between. The CDR3 sequence: CASSAGGGPGELFF. The CDR3 DNA reads as TGTGCCAGCAGTGCAGGGGGGGGCCCCGGGGAGCTGTTTTTT.

This clonotype was seen ten or more times. This chain links TRBV12-3 or TRBV12-4 with TRBJ2-5; perhaps TRBD2 as D (6 bases). This CDR3 region has 16 residues. V was shortened by 4 bases and J by 9 bases, with 24 bases between the two germline ends. The CDR3 loop is CASSSGAGLLGEAQYF. CDR3 coding DNA: TGTGCCAGCAGTTCCGGGGCGGGACTCTTGGGGGAGGCCCAGTACTTC.

This CDR3 reads CSARDLRPGNQPQHF. CDR3 sequence (DNA): TGCAGTGCTAGAGATCTAAGGCCAGGGAATCAGCCCCAGCATTTT. The chain employs TRBV20-1 and TRBJ1-5, with a possible D match to TRBD1 (5 bases). The CDR3 length is 15 residues. The ends were cut back, 0 bases at V and 4 bases at J, with 13 bases in the middle. Germline CDR1 is DFQATT and CDR2 is SNEGSKA (reference sequence).

The chain joins TRBV20-1 to TRBJ1-5, with TRBD1 identical over 7 bases. The trim removed 4 bases at V and 6 bases at J, leaving 9 bases unmatched. The CDR3 is 14 amino acids. The V gene's germline CDR1 is DFQATT and CDR2 SNEGSKA (reference sequence). The CDR3 DNA sequence: TGCAGTGCTACCCGAGACAGGGCCGGTCAGCCCCAGCATTTT. This translates into CSATRDRAGQPQHF.

Points on this clonotype: A clone one base away is much larger, so this may be a read error. This chain connects TRBV6-4 to TRBJ2-7; the match to TRBD1 covers 10 bases. CDR3 length: 13 residues. Germline CDR1 and CDR2: MRHNA and SNTAGT. Trimming took 6 bases from V and 2 from J; bases not matched to a gene: 1. CDR3 nucleotide sequence: TGTGCCAGCAGGGACAGGGGGGCCTACGAGCAGTACTTC. Translated, it gives CASRDRGAYEQYF.

As for this clonotype: Mismatch with germline at one junction end may stem from a read error. The chain is built from TRBV10-3 and TRBJ1-1; a weak D match, TRBD1 (6 bases). Germline CDR1 reads ENHRY; CDR2 reads SYGVKD. The CDR3 covers 12 residues. CDR3 DNA: TGTGCCATCAGAGGGGGGGAGACGGAAGCTTCCTTT. It yields the protein CAIRGGETEASF.

This clonotype occurred a few times. V is TRBV29-1 and J is TRBJ1-2; 8 bases fit TRBD1. CDR1 and CDR2 (germline): SQVTM, ANQGSEA. Trimming took 4 bases from V and 6 from J; bases not matched to a gene: 1. There are 11 residues in the CDR3. In DNA form, the CDR3 reads TGCAGCGTTGCGGGACAGGATGGCTACACCTTC. Its protein is CSVAGQDGYTF. Complete variable domain (other parts from reference TRBV29-1 and TRBJ1-2): SAVISQKPSRDICQRGTSLTIQCQVDSQVTMMFWYRQQPGQSLTLIATANQGSEATYESGFVIDKFPISRPNLTFSTLTVSNMSPEDSSIYLCSVAGQDGYTFGSGTRLTVV.

This clonotype was counted at least ten times. The genes are TRBV11-2 and TRBJ2-5; perhaps D is TRBD1 or TRBD2 (5 bases each). Trimming stripped 5 bases from V and 4 bases from J, with 17 bases between. Germline values: CDR1 SGHAT, CDR2 FQNNGV. The CDR3 is 15 residues long. DNA of the CDR3: TGTGCCAGCAGCCGAACCGGGACCCAGGGAGAGACCCAGTACTTC. Amino acids: CASSRTGTQGETQYF.

This chain links TRBV19 with TRBJ1-2, with D maybe TRBD1 (5 bases). Germline lookup yields CDR1 LNHDA and CDR2 SQIVND (reference sequence). With 3 bases removed from V and 5 bases from J, the gap between germline ends came to 10 bases. The CDR3 spans 13 residues. CDR3 DNA: TGTGCCAGTAGTATCGACAGCGGATATGGCTACACCTTC. This codes for CASSIDSGYGYTF.

To note about this clonotype: A much larger clone lies one base from this, so it may be a read error. V and J are TRBV6-1 and TRBJ2-5; D may be TRBD1 (6 bases). This CDR3 spans 15 amino acids. V was clipped by 3 bases and J by 1 base, with 12 bases between them. Germline V lookup: CDR1 MNHNS, CDR2 SASEGT. The CDR3 DNA sequence: TGTGCCAGCAGTGATTGCGGACAGACCCAAGAGACCCAGTACTTC. Translated, it gives CASSDCGQTQETQYF.

The sample holds many counts of this clonotype. The CDR3 protein is CSARDMAGSDEQYF. The CDR3 DNA follows: TGCAGTGCTAGAGATATGGCGGGGTCTGACGAGCAGTACTTC. The gene calls are TRBV20-1 and TRBJ2-7; TRBD2 might be the D (6 bases). V was pared by 0 bases and J by 5 bases, with 14 bases between. This CDR3 comprises 14 residues. Germline-derived CDR1 and CDR2 are DFQATT and SNEGSKA (reference sequence).

The rearrangement uses TRBV20-1 and TRBJ2-2, with D perhaps TRBD2 (6 bases). The germline V and J ends were trimmed by 3 bases and 4 bases, with 12 bases remaining between them. CDR3 length: 14 amino acids. The germline V gene encodes CDR1 DFQATT and CDR2 SNEGSKA (reference sequence). The CDR3, as DNA: TGCAGTGCTAGGCCCCGGGGGACCACCGGGGAGCTGTTTTTT. Translated, it gives CSARPRGTTGELFF.

This clonotype was detected many times. This chain connects TRBV11-1 to TRBJ1-5; D is uncertain. Germline-derived CDR1 and CDR2 are SGHAT and FQDESV (reference sequence). V lost 5 bases and J 4 bases, leaving 9 bases between the germline ends. The CDR3 spans 13 residues. CDR3 protein: CASSPGRNQPQHF. CDR3 DNA: TGTGCCAGCAGCCCCGGACGGAATCAGCCCCAGCATTTT.

DNA of the CDR3: TGTGCCAGCAGTAAGTCCCCGATAGGGGACTCTGGGGCCAACGTCCTGACTTTC. Residues: CASSKSPIGDSGANVLTF. The V and J genes are TRBV6-1 and TRBJ2-6; D might be TRBD1 (5 bases). CDR3 length: 18 amino acids. CDR1 MNHNS and CDR2 SASEGT come from the germline V gene. V dropped 5 bases and J dropped 0 bases, with 17 bases sitting between them.

V is TRBV10-3 and J is TRBJ1-6; D call uncertain. There are 11 residues in the CDR3. The ends were cut back, 7 bases at V and 9 bases at J, with 7 bases in the middle. Germline CDR1 and CDR2: ENHRY and SYGVKD. The CDR3 nucleotides read TGTGCCATCAAGGGAGGTTCACCCCTCCACTTT. This encodes CAIKGGSPLHF.

The chain couples TRBV24-1 to TRBJ2-1, with TRBD2 matching over 9 bases. Germline V gene lookup returns CDR1 KGHDR and CDR2 SFDVKD. The trim removed 4 bases at V and 4 bases at J, leaving 13 bases unmatched. The CDR3 sequence is 18 residues long. The CDR3 region is CATSDPGSAGGHYNEQFF. The CDR3 bases are TGTGCCACCAGTGACCCCGGTTCGGCGGGAGGGCATTACAATGAGCAGTTCTTC.

This clonotype was recorded only once. The chain joins TRBV12-3 or TRBV12-4 to TRBJ2-3, with TRBD2 as a possible D gene (6 bases). Trimming shortened V by 3 bases and J by 6 bases, and 10 bases separated the two germline ends. CDR3 length: 13 amino acids. CDR3 sequence: CASSLIRGDTQYF. The CDR3 coding sequence is TGTGCCAGCAGTTTGATTCGGGGGGATACGCAGTATTTT.